The clone carrying this T cell receptor beta chain was seen many times. These data come from a study of early T cells in non-severe SARS-CoV-2 infection. The overall study: Chains stayed unpaired after sequencing of bulk RNA from unsorted whole blood.

Separate cDNA molecules each had unique molecular identifiers attached to them. TCRdb re-analysed the 5' RACE reads in MiXCR, keeping a single row per CDR3 protein. Of around 84,000 distinct CDR3 sequences listed, less than 11% were seen once; the top ten hold roughly 8%. V gave up 5 bases and J gave up 0 bases, with 9 bases separating them. Germline assignment: CDR1 SGHVS and CDR2 FQNEAQ. There are 14 residues in the CDR3. The TCR sequence derives from an adult who was a healthcare worker with PCR-confirmed SARS-CoV-2 infection or an uninfected control (not recorded which). The sequencing here drew on whole blood, taken at baseline. The gene calls are TRBV7-8 and TRBJ2-3; no clear D gene. Here the CDR3 DNA reads TGTGCCAGCAGCCCGTTTCCTAGCACAGATACGCAGTATTTT. This encodes CASSPFPSTDTQYF.